The sequence of this T cell receptor (beta chain) was determined in a study of T cell responses to AZD1222 COVID-19 vaccine. Findings of the study overall: Vaccine-associated CD4 TCRs ranged over spike, dominating at 160-218 and 743-854. The number of AZD1222 recipients seropositive at baseline was only five or six. Donors were mostly white British, more females; clonal diversity possibly underestimated.

The CDR3 contains 17 residues. Germline-derived CDR1 and CDR2 are KGHSH and LQKENI. The junction had 7 bases not matched to a gene; V was cut back by 1 base and J by 0 bases. A note on this clone: Its antigen is as yet unknown.

TCRdb's table, derived via immunoSEQ multiplex PCR, lists solely in-frame clones and lacks some. Altogether some 96,000 clones are present, 88% being singletons, with the ten largest covering 15% to 20%. The rearrangement links TRBV18 to TRBJ2-7; 9 nucleotides line up with TRBD2. The sequence was obtained from an adult who received the AZD1222 COVID-19 vaccine. Material: peripheral blood, obtained 28 days after the second AZD1222 dose. CDR3 amino acids: CASSPRSSGASSYEQYF. In DNA, the CDR3 is TGTGCCAGCTCACCACGATCTAGCGGGGCAAGCTCCTACGAGCAGTACTTC.